These 2 T cell receptor beta chains share one sample of origin, sequenced in a study of siplizumab effects on memory and regulatory T cells. Sequenced by immunoSEQ multiplex PCR; TCRdb stores in-frame clones only, minus some. Here the sample spans about 120,000 clones, about 94% being singletons. The source material was non-Treg CD4+ T cells sorted from blood. Receptors were obtained from a human donor in good health.

The V gene is TRBV6-1, the J gene TRBJ2-4; D is possibly TRBD1 (6 bases). Trimming stripped 6 bases from V and 15 bases from J, with 15 bases between. The CDR3 totals 11 residues. Per the germline V gene, CDR1 is MNHNS and CDR2 is SASEGT. CDR3 DNA: TGTGCCAGCAGCTCCCTTACAGGGACGTACTTC. It encodes CASSSLTGTYF.

The V and J genes are TRBV28 and TRBJ1-2; 7 nucleotides line up with TRBD1. The CDR3 loop spans 15 amino acids. CDR1 is MDHEN and CDR2 is SYDVKM in the germline V gene. V was clipped by 4 bases and J by 12 bases; unmatched bases: 17. The chain's CDR3 is CASSSLTGTAYAHTF. The CDR3 nucleotides read TGTGCCAGCAGTTCTTTAACCGGGACAGCCTATGCCCACACCTTC.